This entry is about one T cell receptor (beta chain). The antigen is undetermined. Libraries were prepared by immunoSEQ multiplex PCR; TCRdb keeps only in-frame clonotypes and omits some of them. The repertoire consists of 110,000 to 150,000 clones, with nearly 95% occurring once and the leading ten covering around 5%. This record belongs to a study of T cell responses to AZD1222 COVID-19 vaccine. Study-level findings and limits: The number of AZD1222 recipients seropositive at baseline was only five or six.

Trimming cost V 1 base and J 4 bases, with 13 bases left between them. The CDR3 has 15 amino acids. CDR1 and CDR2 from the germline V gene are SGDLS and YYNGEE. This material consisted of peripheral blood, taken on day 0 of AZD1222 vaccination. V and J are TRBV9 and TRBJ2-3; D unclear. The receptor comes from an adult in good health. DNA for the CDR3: TGTGCCAGCAGCGTACCAAAGCCCTACGCAGATACGCAGTATTTT. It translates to CASSVPKPYADTQYF.